Here is one T cell receptor beta chain with its context. The specificity of this receptor is unknown. Base quality data are lacking; no much larger clone is found one base away. This specimen comes from a study of blood T cell repertoires in COVID-19 (dated by TCRdb to 2020 to 2022). General notes on the study: The collaborator samples originated in the United States, Italy and Spain and spanned the acute and convalescent phases of COVID-19. The material from the prospective study consisted of cDNA or gDNA derived from T cells, B-cell-depleted T cells, or PBMCs. Deeply sampled blood TCRbeta repertoires from subjects exposed to, actively infected with, or recovered from COVID-19 were included in the dataset. A freely available public database, intended as a resource for researchers studying the immune response to SARS-CoV-2, is where the repertoires were released. The samples were drawn from the first 160 participants of the ongoing ImmuneRACE study and from some 1,300 subjects provided by 6 global collaborators. The sample metadata nearly always contained a de-identified subject ID, COVID-19 status, age in years and sex. Where available, HLA class I and class II types were obtained from metadata supplied by the sample provider rather than from assay-based typing.

TCRbeta CDR3 regions were amplified from genomic DNA by means of the immunoSEQ Assay, a bias-controlled multiplex PCR. From the authors' description of their analysis: The number of nucleated cells in each sample was estimated from the amplification of reference gene primers within the assay. Sequence reads were collapsed and filtered to measure the absolute abundance of every unique TCRbeta CDR3 rearrangement. For each sample, productive Simpson clonality was calculated as the square root of Simpson's diversity index over productive rearrangements. TCRdb took this table from immuneACCESS and kept in-frame rearrangements with V and J called. Such tables lack part of the clones; where checked against another copy, unresolved V genes explain under half of the gap, and the rest is unexplained. V and J calls and clone size are those listed in that table; D and trimming were worked out from the DNA. The sample table contains about 87,000 clones; only one count was recorded for roughly 87% of them. The ten largest clones take up over 6.5% of the sample.

Beyond this particular receptor, the publication reports: The quantity of clinical and demographic metadata differed by source and by participant and was supplied without curation.

At one collaborating source in Seattle, patients were enrolled during active infection and were followed longitudinally through the course of disease. The collaborating institutions used their own protocols to collect whole blood in K2EDTA tubes. For TCRbeta analysis, collaborator samples were shipped as frozen whole blood, as isolated PBMCs, or as DNA extracted from either sample type. The receptor's source is a man aged 18 to 35 with COVID-19, enrolled during active disease. Sample: peripheral blood.

In nucleotides, the sequence is TGTGCCAGCAGCTTAGTATCCGGGAGTGGCGCAGATACGCAGTATTTT. This translates into CASSLVSGSGADTQYF. The chain is assembled from TRBV7-9 and TRBJ2-3; the D gene is possibly TRBD2, with 6 bases matching. A distance of 15 bases separates the germline ends of V and J, which lose 1 base and 4 bases respectively. CDR1 and CDR2 are read off the germline V gene (reference sequence) as SEHNR and FQNEAQ. Including the terminal cysteine and phenylalanine, the CDR3 comprises 16 residues. Only the CDR3 DNA stays, 48 bases, in frame from base 1.